This T cell receptor beta chain was profiled in a study of human T cells and chemical hapten exposure. About the study: Doses of diphenylcyclopropenone went to the patients' scalps weekly throughout the approximately 24-week study.

Time point indicated: patch test 3, about 24 weeks after DPC sensitization. Treatment defined: therapeutic diphenylcyclopropenone sensitization with weekly scalp DPC. Patients had alopecia, were aged 18 to 70, and were not pregnant. TCRdb re-derived calls from the RACE reads in MiXCR, one entry per CDR3 protein. Of roughly 64,000 distinct CDR3 sequences listed, about 11% are singletons. The sample here was whole blood, taken in connection with sensitization to the hapten diphenylcyclopropenone (DPC). The receptor comes from a woman in her twenties or thirties with alopecia areata. Some clones in this sample may be carry-over from other donors' samples.

CDR3 DNA sequence: TGTGCCAGCTCACCCCTCCGAGAAAGCACTGAAGCTTTCTTT. Its protein product is CASSPLRESTEAFF. This chain links TRBV18 with TRBJ1-1, with D uncertain. This CDR3 region has 14 residues. V lost 3 bases, J lost 4 bases, and 12 bases lay in between. Germline V gives CDR1 KGHSH, CDR2 LQKENI.